This T cell receptor beta chain is from a study of cytomegalovirus exposure and HLA in healthy donors. The study's findings and limits: Later analysis associated a missense DCLRE1C variant with TCR beta V- and J-gene trimming. The investigators catalogued 164 TCR beta chains as cytomegalovirus-associated.

PCR employed 60 Vbeta and 13 Jbeta primers. Using immunoSEQ multiplex PCR, the repertoire was profiled, and TCRdb retains in-frame clones only, with some absent. The table has roughly 120,000 clones, approximately 8.6% seen once. This clone was seen more than once but under ten times. What it binds is unknown. V lost 2 bases, J lost 5 bases, and 11 bases stayed unmatched. The CDR3 sequence is 16 residues long. Germline V gene lookup returns CDR1 SGHRS and CDR2 YFSETQ. The sample comprised PBMCs. The origin of this receptor is a woman aged 40 to 55 in good health and CMV-seropositive. J is TRBJ1-1 and V is TRBV5-1, with 8 bases identical to TRBD1. The CDR3 region has the DNA TGCGCCAGCAGCTTCGAGTTGGGGACAGGTGAGACTGAAGCTTTCTTT. It yields the protein CASSFELGTGETEAFF.